This TCR beta chain was obtained from a study of T cells after yellow fever vaccination. V was cut by 3 bases and J by 3 bases, with 6 bases left in between. The CDR3 sequence is 13 residues long. Germline-derived CDR1 and CDR2 are LGHDT and YNNKEL (reference sequence). TCRdb reanalysed the 5' RACE reads using MiXCR and keeps one entry per CDR3 protein. In the table there are approximately 300,000 distinct CDR3 sequences, approximately 11% of which are singletons. The source was CD4+ T cells sorted from PBMCs, collected 45 days after the yellow fever booster vaccination. The sequence was obtained from a young man who received the YFV17D yellow fever vaccine. V is TRBV3-1 and J is TRBJ1-5, with unresolved D. The chain's CDR3 is CASSQGDNQPQHF. CDR3 nucleotide sequence: TGTGCCAGCAGCCAGGGTGACAATCAGCCCCAGCATTTT.